One sample yielded the 32 T cell receptor beta chains listed below, sequenced in a study of identical twins. TCRdb used MiXCR to reprocess the 5' RACE reads, holding one entry per CDR3 protein. The sample holds about 660,000 distinct CDR3 sequences, less than 10% seen once. These data were likewise used in another study, on yellow fever vaccine responses in identical twins.

Sequencing was performed on PBMCs. The receptor set was obtained from a woman aged 18-29 years in good health.

This clonotype occurred a few times. The chain carries TRBV5-1 and TRBJ1-1; D remains ambiguous. The V and J ends lost 1 base and 0 bases respectively, with 16 bases between them. The CDR3 loop spans 17 amino acids. Germline lookup yields CDR1 SGHRS and CDR2 YFSETQ. Here the CDR3 reads CASSLYVGRSMNTEAFF. CDR3 in DNA: TGCGCCAGCAGCTTGTATGTTGGGCGTTCTATGAACACTGAAGCTTTCTTT.

In this sample, this clonotype turned up many times. The CDR3 DNA reads TGTGCCAGCAGCTTACTTAGCGGGATCGGGCCCGCCTACGAGCAGTACTTC. This gives the protein CASSLLSGIGPAYEQYF. V and J are TRBV7-2 and TRBJ2-7, with TRBD2 matching 8 bases. Germline lookup yields CDR1 SGHTA and CDR2 FQGNSA. The V segment lost 2 bases and the J segment 2 bases; nucleotides outside the gene matches: 11. The CDR3 is 17 residues long.

The chain uses TRBV2 and TRBJ2-7; maybe TRBD2 (6 bases). The germline gives CDR1 SNHLY, CDR2 FYNNEI. V was clipped by 3 bases and J by 3 bases, with 9 bases between them. The CDR3 has 13 amino acids. The CDR3 region is CASSDYGGYEQYF. The CDR3 bases are TGTGCCAGCAGTGACTACGGGGGCTACGAGCAGTACTTC.

Only a few counts were recorded for this clonotype. This sequence joins TRBV7-9 and TRBJ1-5; D is unclear. V dropped 3 bases and J dropped 5 bases, with 5 bases sitting between them. The germline V gene encodes CDR1 SEHNR and CDR2 FQNEAQ (reference sequence). The CDR3 totals 12 residues. The CDR3 spells CASSFNDQPQHF. The CDR3 region has the DNA TGTGCCAGCAGCTTCAACGATCAGCCCCAGCATTTT.

The V and J genes are TRBV15 and TRBJ2-2; tentative D call: TRBD2 (5 bases). CDR3 length: 14 amino acids. Germline CDR1 and CDR2: LNHNV and YYDKDF (reference sequence). V was clipped by 6 bases and J by 6 bases, with 14 bases between them. The CDR3 loop reads CATSILRVAGELFF. The CDR3 bases are TGTGCCACCAGTATTCTGAGGGTGGCCGGGGAGCTGTTTTTT. Variable domain in full (rest from reference TRBV15 and TRBJ2-2): DAMVIQNPRYQVTQFGKPVTLSCSQTLNHNVMYWYQQKSSQAPKLLFHYYDKDFNNEADTPDNFQSRRPNTSFCFLDIRSPGLGDTAMYLCATSILRVAGELFFGEGSRLTVL.

This clonotype was picked up a small number of times. The chain is built from TRBV20-1 and TRBJ2-3; TRBD2 matches at 12 bases. The CDR3 has 16 amino acids. Unmatched junction bases numbered 10, after V lost 3 bases and J lost 6 bases. Germline values: CDR1 DFQATT, CDR2 SNEGSKA (reference sequence). In DNA form, the CDR3 reads TGCAGTGCTAGTCCCAGGGCTAGCGGGAGGGACGATACGCAGTATTTT. Its translation: CSASPRASGRDDTQYF.

This chain connects TRBV15 to TRBJ1-4; the match to TRBD1 covers 12 bases. V was clipped by 3 bases and J by 6 bases; unmatched bases: 29. CDR1 LNHNV and CDR2 YYDKDF come from the germline V gene (reference sequence). This CDR3 has 24 amino acids. CDR3 nucleotides: TGTGCCACCAGCAGGGCCGAGGGGGACAGGGGGCGTTGGCCCGCTGAAATTGCGGATGAAAAACTGTTTTTT. Protein product: CATSRAEGDRGRWPAEIADEKLFF. Full variable domain (remainder filled in from reference TRBV15 and TRBJ1-4): DAMVIQNPRYQVTQFGKPVTLSCSQTLNHNVMYWYQQKSSQAPKLLFHYYDKDFNNEADTPDNFQSRRPNTSFCFLDIRSPGLGDTAMYLCATSRAEGDRGRWPAEIADEKLFFGSGTQLSVL.

The table lists this clonotype with many counts. V usage is TRBV29-1 and J usage is TRBJ2-7, with a possible D match to TRBD2 (5 bases). The CDR3 has 13 residues. V was clipped by 4 bases and J by 3 bases, with 13 bases between them. In germline, CDR1 is SQVTM, CDR2 ANQGSEA. The CDR3 spells CSVGQSGSYEQYF. The CDR3, as DNA: TGCAGCGTTGGTCAATCTGGGAGCTACGAGCAGTACTTC.

This chain joins TRBV20-1 and TRBJ1-1; 7 nucleotides agree with TRBD1. V shed 0 bases and J 0 bases; nucleotides not matched to a gene: 1. The CDR3 runs 14 residues. Germline CDR1 reads DFQATT; CDR2 reads SNEGSKA (reference sequence). The DNA of the CDR3 is TGCAGTGCTAGAGAAACAGGGGTGAACACTGAAGCTTTCTTT. This codes for CSARETGVNTEAFF.

The rearrangement links TRBV6-5 to TRBJ2-3; TRBD2 matches 10 bases. Trimming cost V 0 bases and J 4 bases; bases outside gene matches: 4. The germline V gene has CDR1 MNHEY and CDR2 SVGAGI. The CDR3 runs to 16 residues. The CDR3 here is CASSYSPSGGSDTQYF. The CDR3 DNA follows: TGTGCCAGCAGTTACTCGCCTAGCGGGGGTTCAGATACGCAGTATTTT.

This clonotype was observed a handful of times. The chain combines TRBV19 with TRBJ2-1; no clear D gene. Trimming stripped 3 bases from V and 3 bases from J, with 6 bases between. The length of the CDR3 is 13 residues. CDR1 is LNHDA and CDR2 is SQIVND in the germline V gene (reference sequence). This CDR3 reads CASSINGYNEQFF. The CDR3 coding sequence is TGTGCCAGTAGTATCAACGGCTACAATGAGCAGTTCTTC.

This clonotype was seen more than once but under ten times. The chain joins TRBV12-3 or TRBV12-4 to TRBJ1-5; weak D call: TRBD1 (5 bases). The CDR3 contains 16 residues. With 0 bases removed from V and 2 bases from J, the gap between germline ends came to 11 bases. In nucleotides, the CDR3 is TGTGCCAGCAGTTTAGCGGGCGGGGGTGGCAATCAGCCCCAGCATTTT. It codes for CASSLAGGGGNQPQHF.

This clonotype was seen only a few times. V gene TRBV11-1 combines with J gene TRBJ1-2; the match to TRBD1 covers 10 bases. The CDR3 spans 18 residues. Germline trimming cut 3 bases from V and 2 bases from J; bases unmatched to any gene: 12. Looked up from germline, CDR1 is SGHAT and CDR2 is FQDESV (reference sequence). The CDR3 spells CASSFRVEPGQGNYGYTF. The DNA for the CDR3 is TGTGCCAGCAGCTTTCGGGTAGAGCCGGGACAGGGGAACTATGGCTACACCTTC.

This clonotype was seen a handful of times. J is TRBJ2-3 and V is TRBV3-1; no definite D call. The CDR3 is 16 residues long. From germline, CDR1 is LGHDT and CDR2 YNNKEL (reference sequence). V lost 0 bases and J lost 3, with 13 bases in between. The CDR3: CASSQDEDRPTDTQYF. The CDR3, as DNA: TGTGCCAGCAGCCAAGACGAGGACCGACCGACAGATACGCAGTATTTT.

In its sample, this clonotype was seen many times. The chain links TRBV5-6 to TRBJ2-2; D ambiguous. V was shortened by 1 base and J by 7 bases, with 5 bases between the two germline ends. Germline CDR1 and CDR2: SGHDT and YYEEEE. CDR3 size: 12 residues. The CDR3 region is CASSLYFGELFF. CDR3 nucleotide sequence: TGTGCCAGCAGCTTGTATTTCGGGGAGCTGTTTTTT. The variable domain in full, completed from reference TRBV5-6 and TRBJ2-2, reads DAGVTQSPTHLIKTRGQQVTLRCSPKSGHDTVSWYQQALGQGPQFIFQYYEEEERQRGNFPDRFSGHQFPNYSSELNVNALLLGDSALYLCASSLYFGELFFGEGSRLTVL.

This chain joins TRBV6-1 and TRBJ2-7; 7 bases fit TRBD1. There are 14 residues in the CDR3. The V gene's germline CDR1 is MNHNS and CDR2 SASEGT. The V segment lost 5 bases and the J segment 6 bases; nucleotides outside the gene matches: 10. For the CDR3, the DNA is TGTGCCAGCAGTCTCAGACAGGGACGGCCCGAGCAGTACTTC. The encoded protein is CASSLRQGRPEQYF.

V usage is TRBV9 and J usage is TRBJ2-7; a possible D gene is TRBD1 (5 bases). Germline V lookup: CDR1 SGDLS, CDR2 YYNGEE. The germline V and J ends were trimmed by 4 bases and 2 bases, with 19 bases remaining between them. CDR3 size: 16 residues. CDR3 protein: CASSPRIFDSTYEQYF. In DNA form, the CDR3 reads TGTGCCAGCAGCCCCCGGATTTTCGACAGTACCTACGAGCAGTACTTC.

This clonotype was counted a few times. This chain connects TRBV7-9 to TRBJ2-5; D may be TRBD1 (6 bases). The CDR3 loop spans 14 amino acids. V lost 6 bases and J 0 bases, leaving 11 bases between the germline ends. Germline assignment: CDR1 SEHNR and CDR2 FQNEAQ (reference sequence). The CDR3 sequence: CASSHRDNQETQYF. CDR3 in DNA: TGTGCCAGCAGTCACAGGGACAACCAAGAGACCCAGTACTTC.

The V and J genes are TRBV27 and TRBJ2-3; 12 nucleotides agree with TRBD2. CDR3 length: 18 residues. Germline V gives CDR1 MNHEY, CDR2 SMNVEV (reference sequence). The V segment lost 6 bases and the J segment 4 bases; nucleotides outside the gene matches: 14. This CDR3 is CASRYLAGGPSSADTQYF. The CDR3 nucleotides read TGTGCCAGCAGATATCTAGCGGGGGGGCCTTCCAGCGCAGATACGCAGTATTTT.

The V and J genes are TRBV6-1 and TRBJ1-5; the match to TRBD1 covers 10 bases. The CDR3 spans 16 residues. V trimming: 6 bases; J trimming: 2 bases; junction bases outside the gene matches: 7. In germline, CDR1 is MNHNS, CDR2 SASEGT. The CDR3 DNA follows: TGTGCCAGCAGGGCCCCCGGGACAGGGGGCAATCAGCCCCAGCATTTT. It translates to CASRAPGTGGNQPQHF.

This clonotype has only a few counts. One junction end disagrees with the germline gene, perhaps due to a read error. The rearrangement uses TRBV28 and TRBJ2-7; the match to TRBD1 covers 7 bases. Germline loops: CDR1 MDHEN, CDR2 SYDVKM. The CDR3 loop spans 15 amino acids. CDR3 in DNA: TGTGCCAGCAGTTTAAAGTTCACAGGGGTATCAGTACGGGACTTC. Encoded protein: CASSLKFTGVSVRDF.

This clonotype was observed a handful of times. CDR3 nucleotides: TGCAGTGCAGGGACGTACGAGGGAGCTTTCTTT. It yields the protein CSAGTYEGAFF. The chain couples TRBV20-1 to TRBJ1-1, with D possibly being TRBD1 (5 bases). CDR3 length: 11 residues. Germline CDR1 DFQATT, CDR2 SNEGSKA (reference sequence). Trimming pared 6 bases from V and 10 bases from J, leaving 15 bases between.

V and J are TRBV28 and TRBJ2-7; a weak D match, TRBD1 (5 bases). CDR3 length: 14 amino acids. From germline, CDR1 is MDHEN and CDR2 SYDVKM. V lost 5 bases and J 5 bases, leaving 16 bases between the germline ends. The CDR3 loop reads CASSHGRERDEQYF. CDR3 DNA sequence: TGTGCCAGCAGTCACGGCAGGGAACGGGACGAGCAGTACTTC.

Only a few counts were recorded for this clonotype. The chain links TRBV28 to TRBJ1-1; 7 nucleotides align to TRBD1. The CDR3 is 17 amino acids. V lost 5 bases, J lost 0 bases, and 12 bases stayed unmatched. Germline CDR1 MDHEN, CDR2 SYDVKM. The CDR3 protein is CASSPRQGTAMNTEAFF. CDR3 DNA: TGTGCCAGCAGTCCCAGACAAGGGACAGCCATGAACACTGAAGCTTTCTTT.

V and J are TRBV28 and TRBJ2-7, with a weak D call TRBD2 (5 bases). Between the trimmed V and J ends, which lost 6 bases and 4 bases, there was a span of 19 bases. Germline values: CDR1 MDHEN, CDR2 SYDVKM. The CDR3 is made up of 15 amino acids. CDR3 DNA: TGTGCCAGCAGCCCTAAGCAGCGGCCTCAATACGAGCAGTACTTC. Protein sequence: CASSPKQRPQYEQYF. Supplemented by reference TRBV28 and TRBJ2-7, the full variable domain reads DVKVTQSSRYLVKRTGEKVFLECVQDMDHENMFWYRQDPGLGLRLIYFSYDVKMKEKGDIPEGYSVSREKKERFSLILESASTNQTSMYLCASSPKQRPQYEQYFGPGTRLTVT.

Many counts were recorded for this clonotype. The chain uses TRBV20-1 and TRBJ1-5; 7 nucleotides align to TRBD1. CDR3 length equals 15 residues. V lost 0 bases, J lost 6 bases, and 8 bases stayed unmatched. CDR1 DFQATT and CDR2 SNEGSKA come from the germline V gene (reference sequence). This CDR3 is CSARDFEQGFQPQHF. The CDR3 DNA is TGCAGTGCTAGAGATTTCGAACAGGGGTTTCAGCCCCAGCATTTT.

The table lists this clonotype with many counts. This chain uses TRBV12-3 or TRBV12-4 with TRBJ2-3; 8 bases are shared with TRBD2. CDR3 length: 15 residues. V shed 5 bases, J shed 6 bases, and the junction held 10 bases outside the gene matches. CDR3 DNA: TGTGCCAGCAGTGGAAGCGGGGGAGGGGCGGATACGCAGTATTTT. Its protein product is CASSGSGGGADTQYF.

This clonotype was detected a few times. V gene TRBV6-1 combines with J gene TRBJ1-4, with 7 bases matching TRBD1. V lost 7 bases and J lost 4; bases outside the gene matches: 6. Germline CDR1 reads MNHNS; CDR2 reads SASEGT. The CDR3 runs 14 residues. This CDR3 is CASTPRGFNEKLFF. CDR3 in DNA: TGTGCCAGCACTCCCAGGGGGTTTAATGAAAAACTGTTTTTT.

This clonotype has a handful of counts. The V gene is TRBV5-1, the J gene TRBJ2-2; 7 bases align to TRBD2. Per germline, CDR1 SGHRS and CDR2 YFSETQ. The CDR3 extends over 15 amino acids. Unmatched junction bases numbered 9, after V lost 4 bases and J lost 6 bases. This CDR3 is CASSPTAGDAGELFF. CDR3 nucleotides: TGCGCCAGCAGCCCGACCGCGGGAGACGCCGGGGAGCTGTTTTTT.

The rearrangement joins TRBV28 to TRBJ2-4; TRBD1 is a possible D gene (6 bases). CDR1 and CDR2 (germline): MDHEN, SYDVKM. V was trimmed by 5 bases and J by 3 bases, leaving 26 bases between them. CDR3 length: 19 residues. Here the CDR3 reads CASSTRVIHRDGDKNIQYF. In DNA, the CDR3 is TGTGCCAGCAGTACCAGAGTCATCCACAGGGATGGGGACAAAAACATTCAGTACTTC. Looking up the rest from reference TRBV28 and TRBJ2-4 gives the full variable domain: DVKVTQSSRYLVKRTGEKVFLECVQDMDHENMFWYRQDPGLGLRLIYFSYDVKMKEKGDIPEGYSVSREKKERFSLILESASTNQTSMYLCASSTRVIHRDGDKNIQYFGAGTRLSVL.

In its sample, this clonotype was seen many times. V gene TRBV6-5 combines with J gene TRBJ1-2, with TRBD1 as a possible D gene (6 bases). V lost 2 bases and J lost 0, with 13 bases in between. Germline V gene data show CDR1 as MNHEY and CDR2 as SVGAGI. The CDR3 loop spans 16 amino acids. Here the CDR3 reads CASSYRGNVANYGYTF. The DNA for the CDR3 is TGTGCCAGCAGTTACAGGGGGAACGTAGCTAACTATGGCTACACCTTC.

The table lists this clonotype with many counts. The genes are TRBV20-1 and TRBJ2-1; maybe TRBD2 (6 bases). The germline V gene encodes CDR1 DFQATT and CDR2 SNEGSKA (reference sequence). The CDR3 sequence is 11 residues long. V lost 0 bases, J lost 10 bases, and 7 bases lay in between. CDR3 protein: CSAREGGEQFF. The CDR3 coding sequence is TGCAGTGCTAGAGAAGGAGGGGAGCAGTTCTTC.